This T cell receptor (beta chain) was captured by sequencing in a study of blood T cell repertoires in COVID-19. Study details: The United States, Italy and Spain supplied acute and convalescent COVID-19 samples.

Authors' processing steps: The assay estimated nucleated cells by amplifying reference gene primers. Using immunoSEQ multiplex PCR, the repertoire was profiled, and TCRdb retains in-frame clones only, with some absent. The DNA was the basis for D and trimming; V, J and clone size are from that table. The table records approximately 670,000 clones, 85% to 90% of them present only once. Germline V gives CDR1 MGHRA, CDR2 YSYEKL. Between the trimmed V and J ends, which lost 3 bases and 7 bases, there was a span of 9 bases. CDR3 length: 12 amino acids. The clonotype was recovered from a woman between 18 and 30 years old with acute or convalescent COVID-19. Sequenced material: peripheral blood. The V and J genes are TRBV4-1 and TRBJ2-5; D not certain. The CDR3 is CASSHDSVTQYF. CDR3 DNA: TGCGCCAGCAGCCACGACTCAGTGACCCAGTACTTC.